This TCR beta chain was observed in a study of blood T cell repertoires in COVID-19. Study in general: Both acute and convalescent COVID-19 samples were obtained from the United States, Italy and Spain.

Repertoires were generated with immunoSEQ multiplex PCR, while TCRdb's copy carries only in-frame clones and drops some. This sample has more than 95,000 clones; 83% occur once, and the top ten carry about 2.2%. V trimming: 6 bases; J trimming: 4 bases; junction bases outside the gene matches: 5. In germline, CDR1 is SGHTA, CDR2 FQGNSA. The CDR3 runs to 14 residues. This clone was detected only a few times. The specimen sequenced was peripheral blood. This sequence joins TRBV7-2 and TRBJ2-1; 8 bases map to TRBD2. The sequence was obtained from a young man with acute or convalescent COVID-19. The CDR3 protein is CASRAGGRYNEQFF. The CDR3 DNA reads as TGTGCCAGCAGGGCGGGGGGCCGGTACAATGAGCAGTTCTTC.